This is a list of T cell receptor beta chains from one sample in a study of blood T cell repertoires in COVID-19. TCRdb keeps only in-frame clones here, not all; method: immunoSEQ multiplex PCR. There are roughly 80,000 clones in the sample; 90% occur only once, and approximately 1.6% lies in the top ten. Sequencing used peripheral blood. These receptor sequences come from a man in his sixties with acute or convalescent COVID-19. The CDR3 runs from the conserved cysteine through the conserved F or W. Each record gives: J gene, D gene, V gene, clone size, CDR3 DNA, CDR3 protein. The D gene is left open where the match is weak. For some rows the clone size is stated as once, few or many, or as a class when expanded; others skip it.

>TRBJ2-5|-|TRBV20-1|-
TGCAGTGCTAGTTTCGTCCAGGCCCCGACGGAGACCCAGTACTTC
CSASFVQAPTETQYF
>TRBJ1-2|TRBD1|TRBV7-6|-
TGTGCCAGCAGCCCAACGACAGGGCTGACTTATGGCTACACCTTC
CASSPTTGLTYGYTF
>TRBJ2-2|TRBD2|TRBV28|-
TGTGCCAGCAGCCCCGCGAGCGGCGGGGGCACCGGGGAGCTGTTTTTT
CASSPASGGGTGELFF
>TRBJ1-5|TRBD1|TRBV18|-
TGTGCCAGCTCACCCCCTAGCGGGACAGGGGGCTTCAAGCCCCAGCATTTT
CASSPPSGTGGFKPQHF
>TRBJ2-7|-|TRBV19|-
TGTGCCAGTAGTAATTCCCGAGAGAATCCCTCCTACGAGCAGTACTTC
CASSNSRENPSYEQYF
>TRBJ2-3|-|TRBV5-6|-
TGTGCCAGCAGCTGGCGGGAACGGCCCACAGATACGCAGTATTTT
CASSWRERPTDTQYF
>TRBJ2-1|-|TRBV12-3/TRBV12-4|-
TGTGCCAGCAGTTTTGTTCCCGGGAAGCAGTTCTTC
CASSFVPGKQFF
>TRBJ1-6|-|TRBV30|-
TGTGCCTGGAGTTACTCAGGGCCCCTCCACTTT
CAWSYSGPLHF
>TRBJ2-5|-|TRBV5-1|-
TGCGCCAGCAGCTTGGGCGCGGGGCAAGAGACCCAGTACTTC
CASSLGAGQETQYF
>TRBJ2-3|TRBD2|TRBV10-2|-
TGCGCCAGCAGTCCGAGCCGGGGACTAGCGGGAGATACGCAGTATTTT
CASSPSRGLAGDTQYF
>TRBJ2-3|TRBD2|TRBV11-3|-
TGTGCCAGCAGCTTCGTGGGAGGGCCGGCAGATACGCAGTATTTT
CASSFVGGPADTQYF
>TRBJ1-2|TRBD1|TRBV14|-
TGTGCCAGCAGCTCTAGGACAGGGGGCTATGGCTACACCTTC
CASSSRTGGYGYTF
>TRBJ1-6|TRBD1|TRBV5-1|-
TGCGCCAGCAGCGCTGAGGGGGCAGATAATTCACCCCTCCACTTT
CASSAEGADNSPLHF
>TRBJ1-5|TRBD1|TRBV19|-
TGTGCCAGTAGTATCCAAGGACAGGGCCCCAATCAGCCCCAGCATTTT
CASSIQGQGPNQPQHF
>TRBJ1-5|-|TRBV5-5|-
TGTGCCAGCAGCTTGGGGGCAGGGTTTCAGCCCCAGCATTTT
CASSLGAGFQPQHF
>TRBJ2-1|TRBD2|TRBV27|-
TGTGCCAGCAGTTCGGGGACTAGCGGAAACAATGAGCAGTTCTTC
CASSSGTSGNNEQFF
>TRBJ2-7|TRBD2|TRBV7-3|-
TGTGCCAGCAGCCCAGGGGGGACTAGCGGGAGCTTGAGTGAGCAGTACTTC
CASSPGGTSGSLSEQYF
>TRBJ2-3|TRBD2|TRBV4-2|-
TGTGCCAGCAGCCAAGTGACTCGGACTAGCGGACCCGATACGCAGTATTTT
CASSQVTRTSGPDTQYF
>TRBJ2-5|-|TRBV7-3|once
TGTGCCAGCAGCTCCGGTTTCGGAGGGGTAGAAGAGACCCAGTACTTC
CASSSGFGGVEETQYF
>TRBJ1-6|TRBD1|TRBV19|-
TGTGCCAGTACCCAGCGGACAGGGAGGCCTAATTATAATTCACCCCTCCACTTT
CASTQRTGRPNYNSPLHF
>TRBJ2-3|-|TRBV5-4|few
TGTGCCAGCAGTCAAGACAGAGGTGGGCCGCAGTATTTT
CASSQDRGGPQYF
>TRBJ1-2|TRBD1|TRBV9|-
TGTGCCAGCAGCGTAGAAGAGGGGGCAAGGTTGGGCTATGGCTACACCTTC
CASSVEEGARLGYGYTF
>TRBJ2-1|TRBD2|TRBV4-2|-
TGTGCCAGCAGCCTAACCGGGACTAGCGGGAGCGATGAGCAGTTCTTC
CASSLTGTSGSDEQFF
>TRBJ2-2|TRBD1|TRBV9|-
TGTGCCAGCAGCGTAACCGGACAGGGGGCCGGGGAGCTGTTTTTT
CASSVTGQGAGELFF
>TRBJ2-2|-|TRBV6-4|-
TGTGCCAGCAGTGAGGTCAGGGCGAACACCGGGGAGCTGTTTTTT
CASSEVRANTGELFF
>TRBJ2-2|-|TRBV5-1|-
TGCGCCAGCACTCGCGCCTCTATATCGAACACCGGGGAGCTGTTTTTT
CASTRASISNTGELFF
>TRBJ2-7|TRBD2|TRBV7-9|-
TGTGCCAGCAGCATAACTAGCGGTCCCTACGAGCAGTACTTC
CASSITSGPYEQYF
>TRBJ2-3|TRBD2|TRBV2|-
TGTGCCAGCAGCGCAACTAGCGGAGCGACAGATACGCAGTATTTT
CASSATSGATDTQYF
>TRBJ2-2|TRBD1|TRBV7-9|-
TGTGCCAGCAGCTTAGGGACAGGGGCCACCGGGGAGCTGTTTTTT
CASSLGTGATGELFF
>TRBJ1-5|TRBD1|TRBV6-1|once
TGTGCCAGCAGTGAGTCGCCAGGGGGGAGCAATCAGCCCCAGCATTTT
CASSESPGGSNQPQHF
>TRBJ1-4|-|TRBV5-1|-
TGCGCCAGCAGCTTGGCTGTTGCAACTAATGAAAAACTGTTTTTT
CASSLAVATNEKLFF
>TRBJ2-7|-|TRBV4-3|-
TGCGCCAGCAGCCAAGATCGGTCACAGAGCTCCTACGAGCAGTACTTC
CASSQDRSQSSYEQYF
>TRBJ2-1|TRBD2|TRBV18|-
TGTGCCAGCTCATCCGCGACTAGCGGGAGAAGGTATGAGCAGTTCTTC
CASSSATSGRRYEQFF
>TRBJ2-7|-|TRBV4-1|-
TGCGCCAGCAGCCCATCCCGCGGGCTTTCCTACGAGCAGTACTTC
CASSPSRGLSYEQYF
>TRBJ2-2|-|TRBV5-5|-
TGTGCCAGCAGCCACAGGGTCACGAACACCGGGGAGCTGTTTTTT
CASSHRVTNTGELFF
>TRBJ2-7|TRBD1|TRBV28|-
TGTGCCAGCAGTTTTTCAACAGGGGTAAACGAGCAGTACTTC
CASSFSTGVNEQYF
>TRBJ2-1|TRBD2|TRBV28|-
TGTGCCAGCAGTTCAAGACTAGCGCGAGACGGTGAGCAGTTCTTC
CASSSRLARDGEQFF
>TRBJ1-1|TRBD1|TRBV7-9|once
TGTGCCAGCAGCTTAATGACGGGACAGGGAATATTAGGGACTGAAGCTTTCTTT
CASSLMTGQGILGTEAFF
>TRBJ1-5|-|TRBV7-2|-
TGTGCCAGCAGCTTGTACAGGGAAGGGAATCAGCCCCAGCATTTT
CASSLYREGNQPQHF
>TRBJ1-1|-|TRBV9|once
TGTGCCAGCAGCGCCTGGGGGCGGGGGGCCAACACTGAAGCTTTCTTT
CASSAWGRGANTEAFF
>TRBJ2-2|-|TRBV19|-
TGTGCCAGCGGGACACCTCCTTTCACCGGGGAGCTGTTTTTT
CASGTPPFTGELFF
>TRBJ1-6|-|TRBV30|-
TGTGCCTGGAGTGTAGCCCCAGGGGATAATTCACCCCTCCACTTT
CAWSVAPGDNSPLHF
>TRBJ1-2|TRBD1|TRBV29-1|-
TGCAGCGTAACGGGACAGGGGATGGGTGGCTACACCTTC
CSVTGQGMGGYTF
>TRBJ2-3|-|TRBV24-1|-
TGTGCCACCAGTGATTCATCCGGGACACTCAGCACAGATACGCAGTATTTT
CATSDSSGTLSTDTQYF
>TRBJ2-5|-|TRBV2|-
TGTGCCAGCACCCCTTGGGCAGGGCGACAAGAGACCCAGTACTTC
CASTPWAGRQETQYF
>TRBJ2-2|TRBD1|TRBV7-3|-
TGTGCCAGCAGCTCGGACAGGGGGCGGACCGGGGAGCTGTTTTTT
CASSSDRGRTGELFF
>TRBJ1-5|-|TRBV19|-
TGTGCCAGTAGTATCAGGGTCCGTCAGCCCCAGCATTTT
CASSIRVRQPQHF
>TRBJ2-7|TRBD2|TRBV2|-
TGTGCCAGCAGCCTCGGGCACGGGGGGTACGAGCAGTACTTC
CASSLGHGGYEQYF
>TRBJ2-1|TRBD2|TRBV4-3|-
TGCGCCAGCAGCCTCGGACTAGCGGGAGCTCGTGAGCAGTTCTTC
CASSLGLAGAREQFF
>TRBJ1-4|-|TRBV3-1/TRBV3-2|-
TGTGCCAGCAGCCAATTTAATGAGGAAAAACTGTTTTTT
CASSQFNEEKLFF
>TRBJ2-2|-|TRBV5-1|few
TGCGCCAGCAGCTCGTCAGGGTTAGGCACCGGGGAGCTGTTTTTT
CASSSSGLGTGELFF
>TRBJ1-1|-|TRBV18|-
TGTGCCAGCTCAAAACTACGGCTAGAAGCTTTCTTT
CASSKLRLEAFF
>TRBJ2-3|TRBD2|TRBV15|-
TGTGCCACCAGCAGAGAGCGGGAGAGGACAGATACGCAGTATTTT
CATSRERERTDTQYF
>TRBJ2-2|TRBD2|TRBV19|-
TGTGCCAGTAGGGGACTAGCCGGCTCCGGGGAGCTGTTTTTT
CASRGLAGSGELFF
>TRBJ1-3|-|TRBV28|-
TGTGCCAGTTACTCATCGACTGGAAACACCATATATTTT
CASYSSTGNTIYF